What follows is one T cell receptor (beta chain) and its context. The germline gives CDR1 SGHDN, CDR2 FVKESK. This CDR3 region has 17 residues. The V segment lost 1 base and the J segment 3 bases; nucleotides outside the gene matches: 8. Data came from immunoSEQ multiplex PCR; TCRdb stores just in-frame clones and leaves some out. Counted here are 85,000 to 130,000 clones, 90% to 95% occurring once; the ten biggest clones make up over 0.95%. This sample is drawn from a study of blood T cell repertoires in COVID-19. Across the whole study: Samples came from the United States, Italy and Spain, spanning acute and convalescent COVID-19. From T cells, B-cell-depleted T cells, or PBMCs came the material, which was cDNA or gDNA.

This sequence originates from a man in his fifties or sixties with acute or convalescent COVID-19. The sequenced sample was peripheral blood. The chain links TRBV14 to TRBJ2-1; 8 bases match TRBD2. CDR3 coding DNA: TGTGCCAGCAGCCAAGCCATGAGCGGGAGCCTCTACAATGAGCAGTTCTTC. It encodes CASSQAMSGSLYNEQFF.